One and the same sample provided the 17 T cell receptor beta chains below, sequenced in a study of shared clonotypes between healthy human individuals. CD45RO-negative, CCR7-positively selected cells formed the naive CD8 fraction, excluding terminally differentiated effector memory CD45RA+ cells. TCRdb's table, derived via immunoSEQ multiplex PCR, lists solely in-frame clones and lacks some. The sample contains roughly 550,000 clones, nearly 97% of which appear only once. Sequencing input: naive CD8+ T cells sorted from blood. Source of these receptors: a woman aged 30 to 39 in good health.

The CDR3 region has the DNA TGTGCCACCGGGACAGGGGGCGATTTGCAGTACTTC. Amino acid sequence: CATGTGGDLQYF. The chain combines TRBV13 with TRBJ2-7, with 12 bases that match TRBD1. The junction had 7 bases not matched to a gene; V was cut back by 10 bases and J by 9 bases. Germline CDR1 is PRHDT and CDR2 is FYEKMQ (reference sequence). CDR3 length: 12 amino acids.

Regarding this clone: Within the sample, other DNA sequences also encode this same CDR3. The J gene is TRBJ2-2, the V gene TRBV28, with D tentatively TRBD2 (6 bases). The germline gives CDR1 MDHEN, CDR2 SYDVKM. Trimming took 3 bases from V and 8 from J, leaving 10 bases between them. The CDR3 runs 13 residues. CDR3 residues: CASSFGGSGELFF. In DNA form, the CDR3 reads TGTGCCAGCAGTTTTGGGGGGTCTGGGGAGCTGTTTTTT. Full variable domain (rest looked up from reference TRBV28 and TRBJ2-2): DVKVTQSSRYLVKRTGEKVFLECVQDMDHENMFWYRQDPGLGLRLIYFSYDVKMKEKGDIPEGYSVSREKKERFSLILESASTNQTSMYLCASSFGGSGELFFGEGSRLTVL.

This rearrangement joins TRBV21-1 to TRBJ2-1; the table's TRBD2 call for D was not verified on the DNA. TRBV21-1 is assigned pseudogene status. CDR3 size: 16 residues. The DNA of the CDR3 is TGTGCCAGCAGCAAATCAGGCCTAGCGGGGTCCAATGAGCAGTTCTTC. Amino acid sequence: CASSKSGLAGSNEQFF.

This clone occurred once. The V and J genes are TRBV5-1 and TRBJ2-1; TRBD2 agrees at 8 bases. The trim removed 0 bases at V and 8 bases at J, leaving 7 bases unmatched. CDR1 SGHRS and CDR2 YFSETQ come from the germline V gene. This CDR3 spans 15 amino acids. CDR3 amino acids: CASSLAVLAGDEQFF. The CDR3 nucleotides read TGCGCCAGCAGCTTGGCCGTCCTAGCGGGTGATGAGCAGTTCTTC.

The chain links TRBV28 to TRBJ1-1; TRBD1 is a possible D gene (6 bases). The CDR3 consists of 15 residues. Germline CDR1 and CDR2: MDHEN and SYDVKM. Trimming removed 7 bases from V and 0 bases from J, with 15 bases in between. CDR3 region: CASTALGGLNTEAFF. The CDR3 DNA reads as TGTGCCAGCACCGCCCTCGGGGGGCTGAACACTGAAGCTTTCTTT.

J is TRBJ2-7 and V is TRBV7-6; D remains unclear. CDR1 and CDR2 (germline): SGHVS, FNYEAQ. This CDR3 region has 14 residues. Between the trimmed V and J ends, which lost 0 bases and 4 bases, there was a span of 10 bases. Here the CDR3 reads CASSLAGSTYEQYF. The CDR3 DNA sequence: TGTGCCAGCAGCTTAGCGGGTTCTACATACGAGCAGTACTTC.

V and J are TRBV18 and TRBJ1-4; the match to TRBD1 covers 12 bases. The CDR3 is made up of 17 amino acids. Germline V gene lookup returns CDR1 KGHSH and CDR2 LQKENI. The J segment lost 5 bases and the V segment lost 6 bases, leaving 10 bases of the junction unmatched. CDR3 protein: CASSRPGTGGANEKLFF. In nucleotides, the CDR3 is TGTGCCAGCTCGCGTCCCGGGACAGGGGGCGCGAATGAAAAACTGTTTTTT.

The V call is TRBV9, the J call TRBJ2-1; D may be TRBD1 or TRBD2 (5 bases each). Per the germline V gene, CDR1 is SGDLS and CDR2 is YYNGEE. The CDR3 extends over 13 amino acids. Between the trimmed V and J ends, which lost 5 bases and 8 bases, there was a span of 14 bases. The chain's CDR3 is CASREAGKDEQFF. The DNA of the CDR3 is TGTGCCAGCAGGGAGGCAGGGAAGGATGAGCAGTTCTTC.

The chain combines TRBV4-1 with TRBJ1-5, with D uncertain. CDR1 is MGHRA, CDR2 YSYEKL, per germline. The V end was cut by 2 bases, the J end by 9 bases, with 14 bases between. The CDR3 is 14 residues long. CDR3 coding DNA: TGCGCCAGCAGCCAAACCCTATCCCCTAGGCCCCAGCATTTT. This sequence encodes CASSQTLSPRPQHF.

V is TRBV27 and J is TRBJ2-7; 7 bases match TRBD1. The CDR3 is made up of 13 amino acids. In germline, CDR1 is MNHEY, CDR2 SMNVEV (reference sequence). V shed 4 bases, J shed 6 bases, and the junction held 6 bases outside the gene matches. CDR3 sequence reads: CASSSQGVGEQYF. The CDR3 region has the DNA TGTGCCAGCAGTTCCCAGGGGGTCGGCGAGCAGTACTTC.

The chain recombines TRBV7-8 with TRBJ2-1; either TRBD1 or TRBD2 may fit D (5 bases each). V was clipped by 3 bases and J by 12 bases, with 21 bases between them. The germline CDR1 and CDR2 sequences are SGHVS and FQNEAQ. This CDR3 spans 15 amino acids. Here the CDR3 DNA reads TGTGCCAGCAGCTTTAGCATGGGGACGCTTGCATGGCAGTTCTTC. Residues: CASSFSMGTLAWQFF.

The rearrangement uses TRBV7-9 and TRBJ2-1; the match to TRBD2 covers 11 bases. The V gene end was trimmed by 4 bases and the J gene end by 4 bases; junction bases not matched to a gene: 6. CDR3 size: 16 residues. The V gene's germline CDR1 is SEHNR and CDR2 FQNEAQ (reference sequence). The CDR3 protein is CASSSRSGRDYNEQFF. CDR3 DNA: TGTGCCAGCAGCTCCCGTAGCGGGAGGGATTACAATGAGCAGTTCTTC. Drawing the rest from reference TRBV7-9 and TRBJ2-1, the complete variable domain is DTGVSQNPRHKITKRGQNVTFRCDPISEHNRLYWYRQTLGQGPEFLTYFQNEAQLEKSRLLSDRFSAERPKGSFSTLEIQRTEQGDSAMYLCASSSRSGRDYNEQFFGPGTRLTVL.

J is TRBJ2-2 and V is TRBV6-6; D is undetermined. Trimming pared 8 bases from V and 2 bases from J, leaving 12 bases between. The CDR3 runs to 14 residues. CDR1 is MNHNY, CDR2 SVGAGI, per germline (reference sequence). CDR3 in DNA: TGTGCCAGCGAGAGAACATTCAACACCGGGGAGCTGTTTTTT. Translated, it gives CASERTFNTGELFF.

Concerning this clone itself: The junction shows a germline mismatch at one end, possibly a read error. This chain uses TRBV6-5 with TRBJ2-1; tentatively, D is TRBD2 (6 bases). In germline, CDR1 is MNHEY, CDR2 SVGAGI. This CDR3 has 13 amino acids. The CDR3 DNA sequence: TGTGCCAGCAGTAACGGCCCGACTAGTGGTTCAGTCTTC. It translates to CASSNGPTSGSVF.

The chain has TRBV18 and TRBJ2-1; 8 bases agree with TRBD2. Trimming cost V 6 bases and J 5 bases; bases outside gene matches: 12. The CDR3 is 16 residues long. The germline V gene encodes CDR1 KGHSH and CDR2 LQKENI. As DNA, the CDR3 is TGTGCCAGCTCGCCCCCAGGCGGGGGGTCCCACAATGAGCAGTTCTTC. Translated, it gives CASSPPGGGSHNEQFF.

The chain recombines TRBV2 with TRBJ1-5; maybe TRBD1 (5 bases). V lost 5 bases, J lost 2 bases, and 10 bases lay in between. The CDR3 contains 14 residues. The germline CDR1 and CDR2 sequences are SNHLY and FYNNEI. The CDR3 DNA follows: TGTGCCAGCAGTCGGGGAGGGGGCAATCAGCCCCAGCATTTT. As protein: CASSRGGGNQPQHF.

This chain uses TRBV13 with TRBJ1-4, with D unresolved. Germline V lookup: CDR1 PRHDT, CDR2 FYEKMQ (reference sequence). V was shortened by 3 bases and J by 3 bases, with 5 bases between the two germline ends. The CDR3 is 13 residues long. The CDR3 loop is CASSLGSNEKLFF. The DNA for the CDR3 is TGTGCCAGCAGCTTGGGGTCTAATGAAAAACTGTTTTTT.